Sequencing of this TCR beta chain was carried out in a study of cytomegalovirus exposure and HLA in healthy donors. General observations from the study: Most TCR beta V segments were productive about 87% or about 30% of the time in an earlier analysis. There were some 150 TCR beta chains listed as cytomegalovirus-associated. A later analysis linked a missense variant in DCLRE1C to the trimming of TCR beta V and J genes.

The PCR ran on 60 Vbeta and 13 Jbeta primers. The assay was immunoSEQ multiplex PCR, and TCRdb's table has in-frame clones only and misses some. This sample carries approximately 91,000 clones, 86% of them seen once, and the ten largest clones take 8.5% to 10%. Germline-derived CDR1 and CDR2 are SGHRS and YFSETQ. Trimming cost V 1 base and J 4 bases; bases outside gene matches: 10. This CDR3 contains 16 residues. At sampling all donors were nominally healthy, likely with unrecorded immune exposures. The sample holds a few counts of this clone. The antigen is undetermined. This sequence joins TRBV5-1 and TRBJ2-5; the match to TRBD1 covers 7 bases. The TCR sequence derives from a young man in good health and CMV-seropositive. Sequenced input: PBMCs. This CDR3 reads CASSLRGQGFLETQYF. The CDR3, as DNA: TGCGCCAGCAGCTTGAGGGGGCAGGGGTTCTTAGAGACCCAGTACTTC. The full variable domain, in which reference TRBV5-1 and TRBJ2-5 provide the parts outside the CDR3, is KAGVTQTPRYLIKTRGQQVTLSCSPISGHRSVSWYQQTPGQGLQFLFEYFSETQRNKGNFPGRFSGRQFSNSRSEMNVSTLELGDSALYLCASSLRGQGFLETQYFGPGTRLLVL.